The 11 T cell receptor beta chains below come from one sample, sequenced in a study of blood T cell repertoires in COVID-19. This table comes from immunoSEQ multiplex PCR, and its TCRdb copy is limited to in-frame clones, with some not included. The table lists roughly 190,000 clones, 85% to 90% of them singletons. The sequencing input was peripheral blood. The receptors shown here come from a woman in her sixties with acute or convalescent COVID-19.

The CDR3 sequence: CASSLGQGLNEQYF. In nucleotides, the CDR3 is TGCGCCAGCAGCTTGGGACAGGGTTTGAACGAGCAGTACTTC. This chain links TRBV5-1 with TRBJ2-7, with 7 bases identical to TRBD1. This CDR3 region has 14 residues. Germline V gene lookup returns CDR1 SGHRS and CDR2 YFSETQ. Trimming removed 0 bases from V and 5 bases from J; junction bases left unmatched: 5.

This chain links TRBV9 with TRBJ2-1; 7 positions match TRBD2. J lost 1 base, V lost 4 bases, and 5 bases had no gene match. Germline loops: CDR1 SGDLS, CDR2 YYNGEE. The CDR3 extends over 15 amino acids. Written as DNA, the CDR3 is TGTGCCAGCAGCCCTGACGGGGGGTCCTACAATGAGCAGTTCTTC. Amino acids: CASSPDGGSYNEQFF.

This clone was detected only once. The rearrangement joins TRBV5-8 to TRBJ1-2, with D possibly TRBD1 on 5 matching bases. The CDR3 contains 12 residues. From germline, CDR1 is SGHTS and CDR2 YDEGEE. The V gene lost 2 bases and the J gene lost 7 bases, with 9 bases spanning the gap. CDR3 residues: CASSLRGGGYTF. DNA of the CDR3: TGTGCCAGCAGCTTAAGGGGTGGTGGCTACACCTTC.

The rearrangement links TRBV11-1 to TRBJ2-7; D call uncertain. The length of the CDR3 is 14 residues. CDR1 and CDR2 (germline): SGHAT, FQDESV (reference sequence). Between the trimmed V and J ends, which lost 5 bases and 3 bases, there was a span of 14 bases. CDR3: CASSAEGVSYEQYF. The DNA for the CDR3 is TGTGCCAGCAGCGCCGAAGGAGTGAGCTACGAGCAGTACTTC.

This chain uses TRBV5-1 with TRBJ1-6; TRBD1 agrees at 7 bases. The CDR3 extends over 15 amino acids. Per germline, CDR1 SGHRS and CDR2 YFSETQ. With 6 bases clipped from V and 5 bases from J, the junction kept 8 bases outside the gene matches. The CDR3 region has the DNA TGCGCCAGCACCCTTACCGGGACAGATAATTCACCCCTCCACTTT. Its protein is CASTLTGTDNSPLHF. Full variable domain (rest looked up from reference TRBV5-1 and TRBJ1-6): KAGVTQTPRYLIKTRGQQVTLSCSPISGHRSVSWYQQTPGQGLQFLFEYFSETQRNKGNFPGRFSGRQFSNSRSEMNVSTLELGDSALYLCASTLTGTDNSPLHFGNGTRLTVT.

This clone was recorded a few times. This chain connects TRBV11-1 to TRBJ1-1; unclear D gene. The CDR3 totals 12 residues. The germline V gene encodes CDR1 SGHAT and CDR2 FQDESV (reference sequence). V lost 6 bases, J lost 6 bases, and 11 bases lay in between. The CDR3 loop is CASRSDTAEAFF. The CDR3 DNA reads TGTGCCAGCAGGTCTGACACGGCTGAAGCTTTCTTT.

The V gene is TRBV2, the J gene TRBJ2-1; TRBD2 matches 8 bases. The CDR3 is 15 amino acids. Germline V gene sequence: CDR1 SNHLY, CDR2 FYNNEI. Trimming at V came to 8 bases and at J to 3 bases, leaving 9 bases not matched to a gene. CDR3 region: CASGDSGTLYNEQFF. CDR3 nucleotide sequence: TGTGCCAGCGGGGATAGCGGGACCCTCTACAATGAGCAGTTCTTC.

The chain joins TRBV3-1 (or the pseudogene TRBV3-2) to TRBJ1-3, with 8 bases aligning to TRBD1. J was trimmed by 0 bases and V by 0 bases; bases with no gene match: 1. The CDR3 runs to 16 residues. Germline-derived CDR1 and CDR2 are LGHDT and YNNKEL (reference sequence). DNA for the CDR3: TGTGCCAGCAGCCAAGAGGGACAGGTCTCTGGAAACACCATATATTTT. Its translation: CASSQEGQVSGNTIYF.

The chain combines TRBV6-5 with TRBJ2-1; D is unresolved. The CDR3 extends over 11 amino acids. Germline V lookup: CDR1 MNHEY, CDR2 SVGAGI. The V and J ends lost 11 bases and 8 bases respectively, with 13 bases between them. DNA for the CDR3: TGTGCCGCCGAGACTGCGGATGAGCAGTTCTTC. Residues: CAAETADEQFF.

The chain joins TRBV29-1 to TRBJ2-5; TRBD2 aligns across 10 bases. With 7 bases clipped from V and 4 bases from J, the junction kept 3 bases outside the gene matches. The CDR3 is made up of 12 amino acids. In germline, CDR1 is SQVTM, CDR2 ANQGSEA. CDR3 coding DNA: TGCAGCGCAAGCGGGAGGGTAGAGACCCAGTACTTC. The encoded protein is CSASGRVETQYF.

The chain joins TRBV5-4 to TRBJ1-4; D is perhaps TRBD1 (5 bases). V was trimmed by 4 bases and J by 8 bases, leaving 12 bases between them. The CDR3 has 13 amino acids. Germline CDR1 SGHNT, CDR2 YYREEE (reference sequence). CDR3 protein: CASSPGTSEKLFF. Written as DNA, the CDR3 is TGTGCCAGCAGCCCCGGGACTTCGGAAAAACTGTTTTTT.